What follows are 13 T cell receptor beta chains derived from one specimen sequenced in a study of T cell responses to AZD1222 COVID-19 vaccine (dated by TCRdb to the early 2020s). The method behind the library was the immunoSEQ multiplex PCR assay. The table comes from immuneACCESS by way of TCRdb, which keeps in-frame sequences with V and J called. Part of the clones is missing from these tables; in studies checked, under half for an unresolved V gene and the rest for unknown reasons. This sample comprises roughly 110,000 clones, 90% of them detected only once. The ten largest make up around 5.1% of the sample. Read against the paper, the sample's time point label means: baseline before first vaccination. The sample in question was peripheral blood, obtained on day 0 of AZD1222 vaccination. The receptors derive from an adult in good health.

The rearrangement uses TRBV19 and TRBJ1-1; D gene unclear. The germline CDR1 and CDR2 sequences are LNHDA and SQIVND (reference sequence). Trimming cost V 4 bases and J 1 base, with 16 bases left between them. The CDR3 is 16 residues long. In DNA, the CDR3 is TGTGCCAGTAGTACCACCGGGATTACTCAGAACACTGAAGCTTTCTTT. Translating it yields CASSTTGITQNTEAFF.

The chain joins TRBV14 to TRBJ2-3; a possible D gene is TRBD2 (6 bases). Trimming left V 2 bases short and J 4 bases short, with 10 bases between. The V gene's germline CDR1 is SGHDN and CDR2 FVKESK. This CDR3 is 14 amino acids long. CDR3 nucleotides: TGTGCCAGCAGCCAATACGGGAGTGCAGATACGCAGTATTTT. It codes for CASSQYGSADTQYF.

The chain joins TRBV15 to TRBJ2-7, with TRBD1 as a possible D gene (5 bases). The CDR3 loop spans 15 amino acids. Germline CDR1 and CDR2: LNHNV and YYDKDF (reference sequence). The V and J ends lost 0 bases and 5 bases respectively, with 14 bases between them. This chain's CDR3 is CATSRDWQGGDEQYF. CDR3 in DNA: TGTGCCACCAGCAGAGATTGGCAGGGCGGTGACGAGCAGTACTTC. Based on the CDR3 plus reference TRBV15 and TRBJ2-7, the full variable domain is DAMVIQNPRYQVTQFGKPVTLSCSQTLNHNVMYWYQQKSSQAPKLLFHYYDKDFNNEADTPDNFQSRRPNTSFCFLDIRSPGLGDTAMYLCATSRDWQGGDEQYFGPGTRLTVT.

CDR3 nucleotide sequence: TGTGCCAGCATTACCGGGACAGGGGCGGGCTACACCTTC. Protein product: CASITGTGAGYTF. The V gene is TRBV2, the J gene TRBJ1-2, with 10 bases identical to TRBD1. Germline lookup yields CDR1 SNHLY and CDR2 FYNNEI. The J segment lost 8 bases and the V segment lost 7 bases, leaving 7 bases of the junction unmatched. This CDR3 spans 13 amino acids.

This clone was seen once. The CDR3 DNA reads as TGTGCCAGCAGCCAAGAAGGTCCGAGTTCATATGAGCAGTTCTTC. Protein product: CASSQEGPSSYEQFF. The chain is built from TRBV14 and TRBJ2-1; no clear D. Germline V gene data show CDR1 as SGHDN and CDR2 as FVKESK. V shed 0 bases and J shed 8 bases, with 14 bases lying between them. This CDR3 comprises 15 residues.

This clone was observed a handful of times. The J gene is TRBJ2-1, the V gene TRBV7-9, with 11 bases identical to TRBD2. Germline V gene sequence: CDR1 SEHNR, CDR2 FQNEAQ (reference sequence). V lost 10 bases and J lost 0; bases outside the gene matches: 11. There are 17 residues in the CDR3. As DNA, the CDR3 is TGTGCCACTCCGGGACTAGCGGCTAGTAGCTCCTACAATGAGCAGTTCTTC. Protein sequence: CATPGLAASSSYNEQFF.

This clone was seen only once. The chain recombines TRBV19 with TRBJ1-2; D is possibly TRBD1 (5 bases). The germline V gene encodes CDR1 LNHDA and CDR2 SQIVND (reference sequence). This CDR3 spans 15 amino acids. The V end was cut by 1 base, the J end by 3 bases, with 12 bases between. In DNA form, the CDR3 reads TGTGCCAGTAGTATAGCACAGGCGAGGGACTATGGCTACACCTTC. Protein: CASSIAQARDYGYTF.

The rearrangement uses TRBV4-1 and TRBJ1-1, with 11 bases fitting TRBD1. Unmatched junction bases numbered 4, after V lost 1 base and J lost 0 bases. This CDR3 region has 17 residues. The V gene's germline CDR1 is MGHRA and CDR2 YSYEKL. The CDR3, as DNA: TGCGCCAGCAGCCAAGTAGGACAGGGGGCCCTGAACACTGAAGCTTTCTTT. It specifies CASSQVGQGALNTEAFF.

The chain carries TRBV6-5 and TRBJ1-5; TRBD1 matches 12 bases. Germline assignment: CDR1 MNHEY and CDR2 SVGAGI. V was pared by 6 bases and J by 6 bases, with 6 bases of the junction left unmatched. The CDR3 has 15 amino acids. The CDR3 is CASSPGQGAGQPQHF. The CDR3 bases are TGTGCCAGCAGCCCGGGACAGGGGGCTGGTCAGCCCCAGCATTTT.

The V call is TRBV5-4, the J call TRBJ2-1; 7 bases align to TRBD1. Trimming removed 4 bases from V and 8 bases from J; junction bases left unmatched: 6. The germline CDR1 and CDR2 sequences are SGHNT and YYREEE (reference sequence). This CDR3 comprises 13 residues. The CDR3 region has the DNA TGTGCCAGCAGCCACAGGACAGGTCATGAGCAGTTCTTC. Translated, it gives CASSHRTGHEQFF.

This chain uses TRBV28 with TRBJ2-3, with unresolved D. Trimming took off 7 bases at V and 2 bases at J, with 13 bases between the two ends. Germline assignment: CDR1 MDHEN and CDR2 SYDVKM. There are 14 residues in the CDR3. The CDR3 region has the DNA TGTGCCAGCATCGGGTCGCAGGTCACAGATACGCAGTATTTT. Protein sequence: CASIGSQVTDTQYF.

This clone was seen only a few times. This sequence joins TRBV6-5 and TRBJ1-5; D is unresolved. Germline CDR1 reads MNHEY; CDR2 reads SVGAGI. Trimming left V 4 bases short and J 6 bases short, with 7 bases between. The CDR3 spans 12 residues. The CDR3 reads CASSFSGQPQHF. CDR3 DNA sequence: TGTGCCAGCAGTTTCAGCGGTCAGCCCCAGCATTTT.

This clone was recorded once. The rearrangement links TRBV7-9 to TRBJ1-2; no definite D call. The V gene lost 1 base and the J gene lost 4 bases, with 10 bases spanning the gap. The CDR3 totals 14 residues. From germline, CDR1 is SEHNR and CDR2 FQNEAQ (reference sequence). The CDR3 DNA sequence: TGTGCCAGCAGCTTAGGGCAGAACAGCTATGGCTACACCTTC. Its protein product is CASSLGQNSYGYTF.